This T cell receptor beta chain appears in the sequencing data of a study of T-cell reconstitution after alpha-beta-depleted transplantation in children (dated by TCRdb to about 2016). Study-level background: The study quantitatively tracked T-cell immune reconstitution after TCRalphabeta/CD19-depleted allogeneic hematopoietic cell transplantation in children using TCR repertoire profiling.

Worth noting for this clonotype: It has no known antigen specificity. This may arise from a read error, as a much more abundant clone is one base away.

Library construction relied on PCR. Sequencing instrument: Illumina HiSeq 2500. To normalize quantification of the TCRbeta repertoire, the TCR libraries were built with molecular barcoding that relied on unique molecular identifiers. TCRdb reworked the public reads: Q25 trimming with fastp, MiXCR clone assembly, productive beta chains retained. Rows with one shared CDR3 protein collapse into an entry with the most common genes and DNA. The sample includes approximately 83,000 distinct CDR3 sequences, with 8% to 9% observed a single time. Over 6% of the sample rests with the top ten. The germline V gene gives CDR1 as SGHTA and CDR2 as FQGNSA. There are 15 amino acids in the CDR3, from cysteine to phenylalanine inclusive. Only CDR3 DNA remains: 45 bases, in frame from the first base.

The starting material was PBMCs from the stem cell graft donor, obtained from the stem cell graft. The V and J segments used are TRBV7-2 and TRBJ1-1; 5 matching bases give a weak D call of TRBD1. The TCR originated in a human donor who donated a stem cell graft to a child with congenital amegakaryocytic thrombocytopenia. The CDR3 protein sequence reads: CASSLLRGGNTESFF. Here is the DNA: TGTGCCAGCAGCTTATTAAGGGGAGGTAACACTGAATCTTTCTTT.